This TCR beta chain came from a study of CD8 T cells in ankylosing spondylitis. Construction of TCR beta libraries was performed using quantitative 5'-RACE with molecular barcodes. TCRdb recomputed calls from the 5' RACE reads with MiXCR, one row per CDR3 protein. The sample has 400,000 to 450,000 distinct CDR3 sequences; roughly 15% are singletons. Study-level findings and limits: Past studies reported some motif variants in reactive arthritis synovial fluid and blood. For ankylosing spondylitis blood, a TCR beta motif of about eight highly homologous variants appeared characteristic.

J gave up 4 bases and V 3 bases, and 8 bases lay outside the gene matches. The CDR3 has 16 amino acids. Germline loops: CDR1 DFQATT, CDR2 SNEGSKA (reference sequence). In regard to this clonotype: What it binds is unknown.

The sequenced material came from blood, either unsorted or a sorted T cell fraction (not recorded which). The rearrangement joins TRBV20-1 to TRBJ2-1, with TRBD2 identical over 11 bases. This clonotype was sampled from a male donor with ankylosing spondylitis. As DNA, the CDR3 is TGCAGTGCTAGTTCGGCGGGACTAGCGGTATACAATGAGCAGTTCTTC. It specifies CSASSAGLAVYNEQFF.